Detailed here is one T cell receptor beta chain. Its specificity is unknown. The sample is drawn from a study of blood T cells in healthy people across ages. Study-level points and caveats: There was a strong correlation between TCR beta diversity and naive T cell percentage.

Healthy Russian Caucasian donors spanned ages about 6 to 100 years. It was with a sample-barcoded 5' primer and a J-beta primer mix that a second PCR of about 6 to 12 cycles was run. Carrying 12 random nucleotides, a template-switch adaptor labeled each individual cDNA molecule. TCRdb re-derived calls from the 5' RACE reads in MiXCR, one entry per CDR3 protein. The sample yields approximately 320,000 distinct CDR3 sequences, roughly 26% seen once. The CDR3 contains 14 residues. Looked up from germline, CDR1 is MNHNS and CDR2 is SASEGT. Trimming removed 7 bases from V and 2 bases from J; junction bases left unmatched: 8.

This TCR was recovered from a woman between 65 and 79 years old in good health. This chain joins TRBV6-1 and TRBJ2-7, with TRBD1 matching 7 bases. Material for sequencing was blood. The CDR3 DNA is TGTGCCAGCATCAGAGGGACAGCTCCCTACGAGCAGTACTTC. Protein product: CASIRGTAPYEQYF.